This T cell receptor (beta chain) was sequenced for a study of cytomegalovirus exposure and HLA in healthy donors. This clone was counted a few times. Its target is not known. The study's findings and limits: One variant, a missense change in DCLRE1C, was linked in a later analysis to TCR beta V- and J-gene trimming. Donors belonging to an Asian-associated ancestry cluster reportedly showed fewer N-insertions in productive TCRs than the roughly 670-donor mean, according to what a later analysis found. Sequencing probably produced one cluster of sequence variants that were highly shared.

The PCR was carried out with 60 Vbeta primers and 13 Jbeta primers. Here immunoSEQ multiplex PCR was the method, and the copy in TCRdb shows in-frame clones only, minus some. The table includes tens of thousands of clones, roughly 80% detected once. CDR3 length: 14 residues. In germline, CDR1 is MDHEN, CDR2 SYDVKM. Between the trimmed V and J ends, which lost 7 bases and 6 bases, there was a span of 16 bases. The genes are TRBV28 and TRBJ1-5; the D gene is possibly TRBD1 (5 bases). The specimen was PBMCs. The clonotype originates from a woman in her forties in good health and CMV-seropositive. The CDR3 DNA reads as TGTGCCAGCATTGCGGGGGACGGGAGTCAGCCCCAGCATTTT. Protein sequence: CASIAGDGSQPQHF.